The T cell receptor beta chain described here comes from a study of shared clonotypes between healthy human individuals. V gave up 3 bases and J gave up 4 bases, with 9 bases separating them. There are 13 residues in the CDR3. Germline V gives CDR1 LNHDA, CDR2 SQIVND (reference sequence). Study-wide findings and caveats: In general, naive subsets displayed greater estimated richness than memory subsets did. Donor clonotype sharing was expected to depend on sequencing depth.

On this clone itself: Its antigen is not identified.

Execution of the assay was at deep level. Measured with immunoSEQ multiplex PCR; TCRdb has only the in-frame clones, and not every one. The table records 550,000 to 650,000 clones, about 95% of them present only once. Only CD45RO-negative cells positively selected for CCR7 counted as naive CD8 cells, so terminally differentiated effector memory CD45RA+ cells were excluded. The rearrangement links TRBV19 to TRBJ1-1, with D maybe TRBD1 (6 bases). The origin of this receptor is a woman between 25 and 40 years old in good health. The sequenced sample was naive CD8+ T cells sorted from blood. In DNA form, the CDR3 reads TGTGCCAGTAGTATCAGGGGTGTCACTGAAGCTTTCTTT. Translating it yields CASSIRGVTEAFF.